These 14 T cell receptor beta chains originate from one sample sequenced in a study of T cells in localized non-small cell lung cancer (TCRdb year 2020). The library relied on the immunoSEQ multiplex PCR assay. TCRdb limited this immuneACCESS table to in-frame rearrangements with V and J called. A share of clones is missing; checked studies link under half to unresolved V genes, and the rest is unexplained. The sample data list some 37,000 clones, and about 87% of these were observed just once. The ten top clones hold 3% to 4.5% of the sample. The sample in question was peripheral blood, obtained before any cancer treatment. Receptors were obtained from a man aged 18 to 49 with stage I lung adenocarcinoma.

The rearrangement joins TRBV30 to TRBJ2-7; D gene unclear. In germline, CDR1 is GTSNPN, CDR2 SVGIG (reference sequence). Trimming took off 8 bases at V and 5 bases at J, with 13 bases between the two ends. This CDR3 spans 11 amino acids. The chain's CDR3 is CALNWVDEQYF. The CDR3 DNA reads as TGTGCCCTAAACTGGGTAGACGAGCAGTACTTC.

V is TRBV7-3 and J is TRBJ2-5; 8 nucleotides align to TRBD2. CDR1 is SGHTA and CDR2 is FQGTGA in the germline V gene. V lost 1 base, J lost 4 bases, and 5 bases stayed unmatched. The CDR3 contains 15 residues. CDR3 sequence (DNA): TGTGCCAGCAGCTTAAACGGGGGACTAGTAGAGACCCAGTACTTC. It yields the protein CASSLNGGLVETQYF. Drawing the rest from reference TRBV7-3 and TRBJ2-5, the complete variable domain is GAGVSQTPSNKVTEKGKYVELRCDPISGHTALYWYRQSLGQGPEFLIYFQGTGAADDSGLPNDRFFAVRPEGSVSTLKIQRTERGDSAVYLCASSLNGGLVETQYFGPGTRLLVL.

This chain connects TRBV19 to TRBJ2-7, with D perhaps TRBD1 (6 bases). The V and J ends lost 2 bases and 1 base respectively, with 9 bases between them. The CDR3 has 14 amino acids. The germline V gene has CDR1 LNHDA and CDR2 SQIVND (reference sequence). CDR3 region: CASSIQGGSYEQYF. The CDR3 region has the DNA TGTGCCAGTAGTATACAAGGGGGATCCTACGAGCAGTACTTC.

The chain uses TRBV9 and TRBJ1-2, with TRBD1 matching 7 bases. V gave up 3 bases and J gave up 8 bases; unmatched junction bases: 13. This CDR3 contains 15 residues. In germline, CDR1 is SGDLS, CDR2 YYNGEE. CDR3: CASSAAPGQRMGYTF. For the CDR3, the DNA is TGTGCCAGCAGCGCCGCCCCGGGACAGCGAATGGGCTACACCTTC.

The CDR3 nucleotides are TGTGCCAGCAGCGGAGGGGCCGGACTACTCGTCGAGTTTAATGAAAAACTGTTTTTT. This gives the protein CASSGGAGLLVEFNEKLFF. The rearrangement joins TRBV7-7 to TRBJ1-4; a weak D match, TRBD1 (5 bases). Trimming cost V 5 bases and J 4 bases, with 26 bases left between them. The CDR3 is made up of 19 amino acids. CDR1 is SSHAT, CDR2 FNYEAQ, per germline (reference sequence).

The chain's CDR3 is CASSSPGTQYF. DNA of the CDR3: TGTGCCAGCAGTTCCCCCGGGACCCAGTACTTC. The chain carries TRBV28 and TRBJ2-5; D remains unclear. This CDR3 comprises 11 residues. Trimming removed 4 bases from V and 7 bases from J, with 7 bases in between. Germline assignment: CDR1 MDHEN and CDR2 SYDVKM. The variable domain in full, with the rest retrieved from reference TRBV28 and TRBJ2-5, is DVKVTQSSRYLVKRTGEKVFLECVQDMDHENMFWYRQDPGLGLRLIYFSYDVKMKEKGDIPEGYSVSREKKERFSLILESASTNQTSMYLCASSSPGTQYFGPGTRLLVL.

The V gene is TRBV18, the J gene TRBJ2-1; possibly TRBD2 for D (5 bases). Germline lookup yields CDR1 KGHSH and CDR2 LQKENI. CDR3 length equals 13 residues. V was cut by 6 bases and J by 9 bases, with 15 bases left in between. The CDR3 region is CASSPWGEGEQFF. The CDR3 DNA reads TGTGCCAGCTCGCCGTGGGGTGAGGGTGAGCAGTTCTTC.

The J gene is TRBJ1-5, the V gene TRBV27; 8 bases agree with TRBD1. CDR1 is MNHEY and CDR2 is SMNVEV in the germline V gene (reference sequence). The length of the CDR3 is 17 residues. The ends lost 3 bases at V and 6 bases at J; junction bases unmatched: 13. In nucleotides, the CDR3 is TGTGCCAGCAGTTTCCTCTCTACAGGGGGGAATAGTCAGCCCCAGCATTTT. Amino acids: CASSFLSTGGNSQPQHF.

V gene TRBV10-3 combines with J gene TRBJ2-3; D is tentatively TRBD1 or TRBD2 (6 bases each). Germline V CDR1 and CDR2: ENHRY, SYGVKD. The CDR3 covers 14 residues. Trimming removed 3 bases at V and 6 bases at J, with 13 bases between. DNA for the CDR3: TGTGCCATCAGTGACCGGGGGCCAGGGGATACGCAGTATTTT. It specifies CAISDRGPGDTQYF.

This rearrangement joins TRBV11-3 to TRBJ2-1; the D gene is possibly TRBD2 (5 bases). The V gene's germline CDR1 is SGHNT and CDR2 YENEEA. The CDR3 runs 12 residues. The V end lost 1 base, the J end lost 9 bases, and 7 bases lay between the germline ends. The CDR3 sequence: CASSLGAGEQFF. The CDR3 DNA sequence: TGTGCCAGCAGCTTAGGGGCGGGTGAGCAGTTCTTC.

This clone has just a few counts. The chain joins TRBV7-3 to TRBJ1-2; D may be TRBD1 (5 bases). Germline assignment: CDR1 SGHTA and CDR2 FQGTGA. V was clipped by 3 bases and J by 8 bases, with 13 bases between them. The CDR3 has 13 amino acids. The CDR3 sequence is CASSFNLGEGYTF. The DNA for the CDR3 is TGTGCCAGCAGCTTCAACTTAGGGGAAGGCTACACCTTC.

The gene calls are TRBV5-4 and TRBJ2-7; TRBD2 agrees at 7 bases. This CDR3 spans 14 amino acids. Germline CDR1 and CDR2: SGHNT and YYREEE (reference sequence). Germline trimming cut 1 base from V and 4 bases from J; bases unmatched to any gene: 5. CDR3 coding DNA: TGTGCCAGCAGCTTGAGGGCGGGGGAGTACGAGCAGTACTTC. Residues: CASSLRAGEYEQYF.

V is TRBV6-6 and J is TRBJ2-3, with 12 bases identical to TRBD2. Germline V gives CDR1 MNHNY, CDR2 SVGAGI (reference sequence). Trimming cost V 2 bases and J 3 bases; bases outside gene matches: 3. The CDR3 runs to 16 residues. The CDR3 sequence: CASSYRTSGVTDTQYF. CDR3 in DNA: TGTGCCAGCAGTTACAGGACTAGCGGGGTAACAGATACGCAGTATTTT.

This clone was observed a single time. This chain uses TRBV27 with TRBJ2-1, with TRBD1 as a possible D gene (6 bases). This CDR3 is 15 amino acids long. The germline V gene has CDR1 MNHEY and CDR2 SMNVEV (reference sequence). V was shortened by 6 bases and J by 4 bases, with 16 bases between the two germline ends. CDR3 coding DNA: TGTGCCAGCAGCCACGGACGACAGGCTTACAATGAGCAGTTCTTC. This sequence encodes CASSHGRQAYNEQFF.